The sequence of this T cell receptor (beta chain) was determined in a study of blood T cell repertoires in COVID-19. Turning to the study itself: PBMCs, B-cell-depleted T cells, or T cells provided the cDNA or gDNA that made up the material.

Measured with immunoSEQ multiplex PCR; TCRdb has only the in-frame clones, and not every one. In the table there are approximately 340,000 clones, over 70% of which are singletons. The receptor's source is a man between 25 and 39 years old with active or convalescent COVID-19. Input material: peripheral blood.

CDR3 bases: TGTGCCAGCTCACCAGGGACAGGTCTGCAGCAGCCCCAGCATTTT. Translated: CASSPGTGLQQPQHF. This chain links TRBV18 with TRBJ1-5; TRBD1 agrees at 8 bases. The CDR3 spans 15 residues. V shed 2 bases, J shed 7 bases, and the junction held 7 bases outside the gene matches. Germline V CDR1 and CDR2: KGHSH, LQKENI.